Shown below are 12 T cell receptor beta chains from a single sample sequenced in a study of blood T cell repertoires in COVID-19. Method: immunoSEQ multiplex PCR; TCRdb's copy keeps in-frame clones and lacks some. The data contain about 200,000 clones, around nine tenths of them singletons. Sequencing input: peripheral blood. Receptors originate from a man aged 18 to 30 with active or convalescent COVID-19.

V is TRBV2 and J is TRBJ1-4; 7 bases agree with TRBD1. This CDR3 region has 17 residues. J was trimmed by 4 bases and V by 6 bases; bases with no gene match: 14. Germline CDR1 reads SNHLY; CDR2 reads FYNNEI. CDR3 nucleotides: TGTGCCAGCAGCCCCACGACAGGGTGGACCTTTAATGAAAAACTGTTTTTT. Protein product: CASSPTTGWTFNEKLFF.

In its sample, this clone was seen once. The gene calls are TRBV7-6 and TRBJ1-6; D ambiguous. The CDR3 runs to 16 residues. The V and J ends lost 0 bases and 5 bases respectively, with 11 bases between them. Looked up from germline, CDR1 is SGHVS and CDR2 is FNYEAQ. CDR3 sequence (DNA): TGTGCCAGCAGCTTAGCGGTGGCAGAAAATAATTCACCCCTCCACTTT. It encodes CASSLAVAENNSPLHF. The variable domain in full, completed from reference TRBV7-6 and TRBJ1-6, reads GAGVSQSPRYKVTKRGQDVALRCDPISGHVSLYWYRQALGQGPEFLTYFNYEAQQDKSGLPNDRFSAERPEGSISTLTIQRTEQRDSAMYRCASSLAVAENNSPLHFGNGTRLTVT.

V and J are TRBV2 and TRBJ2-5, with 10 bases matching TRBD1. Trimming took 6 bases from V and 4 from J; bases not matched to a gene: 5. Germline V gene lookup returns CDR1 SNHLY and CDR2 FYNNEI. This CDR3 is 14 amino acids long. The CDR3 DNA reads TGTGCCAGCAGCCCAGACAGGGGGCCAGAGACCCAGTACTTC. It encodes CASSPDRGPETQYF.

This chain links TRBV11-3 with TRBJ2-2; the D gene is possibly TRBD2 (7 bases). V gave up 3 bases and J gave up 5 bases, with 10 bases separating them. CDR3 size: 14 residues. Germline assignment: CDR1 SGHNT and CDR2 YENEEA. CDR3 nucleotide sequence: TGTGCCAGCAGCTTTGCGGGGGCTACCGGGGAGCTGTTTTTT. This translates into CASSFAGATGELFF.

This chain joins TRBV11-2 and TRBJ2-3; TRBD2 agrees at 13 bases. The germline CDR1 and CDR2 sequences are SGHAT and FQNNGV. Losses at the gene ends were 11 bases for V and 4 bases for J; bases not matched to a gene: 6. The CDR3 loop spans 14 amino acids. This CDR3 is CAVTTSGGADTQYF. CDR3 sequence (DNA): TGTGCCGTTACCACTAGCGGGGGGGCAGATACGCAGTATTTT.

The V and J genes are TRBV29-1 and TRBJ1-1; D might be TRBD1 (6 bases). Trimming took off 6 bases at V and 0 bases at J, with 11 bases between the two ends. The germline V gene has CDR1 SQVTM and CDR2 ANQGSEA. This CDR3 is 13 amino acids long. In nucleotides, the CDR3 is TGCAGCGTAACGGGACAAATGAACACTGAAGCTTTCTTT. Encoded protein: CSVTGQMNTEAFF.

The rearrangement joins TRBV3-1 (or the pseudogene TRBV3-2) to TRBJ2-3; D uncertain. The CDR3 extends over 13 amino acids. Germline V gene sequence: CDR1 LGHDT, CDR2 YNNKEL (reference sequence). Trimming cost V 4 bases and J 1 base, with 6 bases left between them. CDR3 amino acids: CASSPRGTDTQYF. As DNA, the CDR3 is TGTGCCAGCAGCCCTCGGGGCACAGATACGCAGTATTTT.

The rearrangement uses TRBV6-5 and TRBJ1-5, with D unresolved. CDR1 is MNHEY and CDR2 is SVGAGI in the germline V gene. There are 14 residues in the CDR3. Trimming cost V 6 bases and J 6 bases, with 15 bases left between them. The DNA for the CDR3 is TGTGCCAGCAGCCCCGGCGGGGTGGGTCAGCCCCAGCATTTT. It yields the protein CASSPGGVGQPQHF.

The chain uses TRBV9 and TRBJ2-1; 7 nucleotides align to TRBD2. This CDR3 is 15 amino acids long. Trimming cost V 4 bases and J 7 bases; bases outside gene matches: 11. Germline CDR1 SGDLS, CDR2 YYNGEE. The CDR3 sequence is CASSRRGEPWNEQFF. The CDR3 coding sequence is TGTGCCAGCAGCCGTCGGGGGGAGCCATGGAATGAGCAGTTCTTC.

The chain links TRBV5-5 to TRBJ2-7, with 7 bases aligning to TRBD2. V trimming: 1 base; J trimming: 3 bases; junction bases outside the gene matches: 7. The germline CDR1 and CDR2 sequences are SGHKS and YYEKEE (reference sequence). The CDR3 spans 15 residues. The CDR3 DNA reads TGTGCCAGCAGCTTGCGTCAGTGGGAGGGCTACGAGCAGTACTTC. Its translation is CASSLRQWEGYEQYF. Using reference TRBV5-5 and TRBJ2-7 for the parts outside the CDR3, the full variable domain is DAGVTQSPTHLIKTRGQQVTLRCSPISGHKSVSWYQQVLGQGPQFIFQYYEKEERGRGNFPDRFSARQFPNYSSELNVNALLLGDSALYLCASSLRQWEGYEQYFGPGTRLTVT.

The chain links TRBV18 to TRBJ1-3, with a possible D match to TRBD1 (6 bases). The CDR3 contains 15 residues. V shed 4 bases and J shed 0 bases, with 10 bases lying between them. CDR1 and CDR2 from the germline V gene are KGHSH and LQKENI. CDR3 in amino acids: CASSLGQNSGNTIYF. The CDR3 bases are TGTGCCAGCTCACTAGGACAGAACTCTGGAAACACCATATATTTT.

J is TRBJ2-3 and V is TRBV30; TRBD2 matches 12 bases. The CDR3 covers 14 residues. From germline, CDR1 is GTSNPN and CDR2 SVGIG (reference sequence). The ends lost 4 bases at V and 4 bases at J; junction bases unmatched: 3. Here the CDR3 DNA reads TGTGCCTGGACTAGCGGGAGGGGGTCAGATACGCAGTATTTT. It specifies CAWTSGRGSDTQYF.